This T cell receptor beta chain was sequenced for a study of control samples from healthy donors and cancer patients. The CDR3 contains 18 residues. J lost 7 bases, V lost 1 base, and 15 bases had no gene match. Germline V lookup: CDR1 SEHNR, CDR2 FQNEAQ (reference sequence). Here immunoSEQ multiplex PCR was the method, and the copy in TCRdb shows in-frame clones only, minus some. This table has almost 85,000 clones, roughly 94% appearing once. The genes are TRBV7-9 and TRBJ2-3; 9 nucleotides align to TRBD1. This receptor was obtained from a young woman in good health. The sequencing input was blood. CDR3 DNA sequence: TGTGCCAGCAGCTTAGAAAGTTACAGGGGGCCCGTCAGGAATACGCAGTATTTT. Its protein product is CASSLESYRGPVRNTQYF.